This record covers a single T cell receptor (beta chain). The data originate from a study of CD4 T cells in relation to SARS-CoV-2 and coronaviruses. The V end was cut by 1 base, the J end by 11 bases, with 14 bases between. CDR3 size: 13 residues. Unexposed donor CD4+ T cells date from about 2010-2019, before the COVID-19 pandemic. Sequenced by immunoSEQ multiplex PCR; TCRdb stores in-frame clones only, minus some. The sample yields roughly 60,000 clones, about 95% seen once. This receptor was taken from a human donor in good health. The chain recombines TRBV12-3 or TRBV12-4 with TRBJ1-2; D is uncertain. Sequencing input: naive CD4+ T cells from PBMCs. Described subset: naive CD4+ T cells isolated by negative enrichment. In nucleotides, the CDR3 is TGTGCCAGCAGTTTAGATGAGCAAAGTCGGTACACCTTC. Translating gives CASSLDEQSRYTF.